This entry describes one T cell receptor beta chain. The V and J ends lost 4 bases and 3 bases, in that order; junction bases with no gene match: 11. The CDR3 has 17 amino acids. CDR1 is MDHEN, CDR2 SYDVKM, per germline. The record originates from a study of control samples from healthy donors and cancer patients. TCRdb's table, derived via immunoSEQ multiplex PCR, lists solely in-frame clones and lacks some. This table has about 180,000 clones, just over 90% appearing once. The chain carries TRBV28 and TRBJ1-5; TRBD1 agrees at 8 bases. Sequencing used blood. The receptor was derived from a man younger than 45 in good health. CDR3 sequence (DNA): TGTGCCAGCAGTTCGACTATTGGGACAGGTCTCAATCAGCCCCAGCATTTT. It translates to CASSSTIGTGLNQPQHF.